This paragraph reports one T cell receptor beta chain. The target antigen is unknown. The data were obtained in a study of blood T cells in healthy people across ages. Whole-study results and caveats: PBMCs that were unsorted prevented a conclusive naive versus antigen-experienced comparison.

V was pared by 7 bases and J by 4 bases, with 13 bases between. The CDR3 has 13 residues. Germline values: CDR1 MNHEY, CDR2 SVGEGT. PBMCs were isolated at a quantity of at least 7 million per sample. Together with a sample-barcoded 5' primer, a J-beta primer mix was included in a second PCR lasting about 6 to 11 cycles. TCRdb independently ran MiXCR on the 5' RACE reads; one entry per CDR3 protein. Seen here are about 1.1 million distinct CDR3 sequences, around two fifths observed once, and the top ten hold about an eighth. V and J are TRBV6-2 or TRBV6-3 and TRBJ1-1, with D possibly TRBD1 on 5 matching bases. This sequence was found in a man younger than 35 in good health. Sequencing was done on a sample of blood. The CDR3 region has the DNA TGTGCCAGCAAGGTTAGGGGATCCACTGAAGCTTTCTTT. Translating gives CASKVRGSTEAFF.